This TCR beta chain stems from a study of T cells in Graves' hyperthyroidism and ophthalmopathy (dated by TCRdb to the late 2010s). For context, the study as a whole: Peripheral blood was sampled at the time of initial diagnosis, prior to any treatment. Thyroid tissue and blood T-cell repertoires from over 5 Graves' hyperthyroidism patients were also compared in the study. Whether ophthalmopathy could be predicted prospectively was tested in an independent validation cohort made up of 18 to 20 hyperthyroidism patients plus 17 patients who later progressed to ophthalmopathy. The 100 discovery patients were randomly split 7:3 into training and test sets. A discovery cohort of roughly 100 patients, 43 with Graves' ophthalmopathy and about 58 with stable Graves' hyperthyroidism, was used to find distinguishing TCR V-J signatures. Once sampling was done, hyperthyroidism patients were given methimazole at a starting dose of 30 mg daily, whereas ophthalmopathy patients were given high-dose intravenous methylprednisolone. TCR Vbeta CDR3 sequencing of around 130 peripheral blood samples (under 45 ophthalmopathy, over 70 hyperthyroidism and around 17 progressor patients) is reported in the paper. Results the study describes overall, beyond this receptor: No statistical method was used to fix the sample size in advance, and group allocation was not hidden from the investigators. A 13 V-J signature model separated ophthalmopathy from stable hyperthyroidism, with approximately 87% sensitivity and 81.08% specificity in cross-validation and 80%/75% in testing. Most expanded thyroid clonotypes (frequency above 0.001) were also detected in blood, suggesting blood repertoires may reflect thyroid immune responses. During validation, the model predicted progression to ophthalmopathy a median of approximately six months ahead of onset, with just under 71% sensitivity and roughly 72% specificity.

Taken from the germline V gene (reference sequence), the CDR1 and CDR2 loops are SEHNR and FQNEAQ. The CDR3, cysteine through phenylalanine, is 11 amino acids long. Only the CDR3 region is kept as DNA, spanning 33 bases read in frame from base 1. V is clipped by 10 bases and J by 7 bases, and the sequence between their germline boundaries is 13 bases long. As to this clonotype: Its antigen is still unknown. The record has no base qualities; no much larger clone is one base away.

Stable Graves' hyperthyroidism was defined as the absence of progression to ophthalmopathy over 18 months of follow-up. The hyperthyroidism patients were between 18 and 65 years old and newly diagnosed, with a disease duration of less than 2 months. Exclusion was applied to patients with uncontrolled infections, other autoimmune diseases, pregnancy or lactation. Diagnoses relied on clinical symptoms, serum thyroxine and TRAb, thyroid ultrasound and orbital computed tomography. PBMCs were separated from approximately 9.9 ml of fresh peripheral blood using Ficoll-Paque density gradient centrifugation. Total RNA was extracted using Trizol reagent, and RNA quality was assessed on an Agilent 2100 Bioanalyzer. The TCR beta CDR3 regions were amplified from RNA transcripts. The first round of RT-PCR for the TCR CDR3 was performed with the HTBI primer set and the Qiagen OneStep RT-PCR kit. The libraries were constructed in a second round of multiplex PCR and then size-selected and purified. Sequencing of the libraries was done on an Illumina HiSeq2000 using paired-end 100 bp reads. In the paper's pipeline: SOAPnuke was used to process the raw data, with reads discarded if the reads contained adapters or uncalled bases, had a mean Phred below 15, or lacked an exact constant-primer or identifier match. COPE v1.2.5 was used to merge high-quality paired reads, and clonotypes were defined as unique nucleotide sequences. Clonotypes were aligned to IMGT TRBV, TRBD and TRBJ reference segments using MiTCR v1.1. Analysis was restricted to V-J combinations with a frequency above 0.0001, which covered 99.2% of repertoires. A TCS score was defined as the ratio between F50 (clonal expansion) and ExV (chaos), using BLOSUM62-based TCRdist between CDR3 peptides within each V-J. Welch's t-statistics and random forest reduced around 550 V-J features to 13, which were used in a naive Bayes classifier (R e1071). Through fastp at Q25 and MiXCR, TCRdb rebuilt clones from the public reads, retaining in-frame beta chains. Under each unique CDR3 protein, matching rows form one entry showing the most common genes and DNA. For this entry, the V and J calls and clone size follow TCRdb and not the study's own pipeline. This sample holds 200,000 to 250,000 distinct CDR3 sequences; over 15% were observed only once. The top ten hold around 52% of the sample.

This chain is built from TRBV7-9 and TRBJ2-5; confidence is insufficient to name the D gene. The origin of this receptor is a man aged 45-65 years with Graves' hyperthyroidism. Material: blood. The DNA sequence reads TGTGCCACTGACACGGAGTGGACCCAGTACTTC. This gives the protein CATDTEWTQYF.